What follows are 28 T cell receptor beta chains derived from one specimen sequenced in a study of human T cells and chemical hapten exposure. This sample's time point: patch test 1, 2 weeks after DPC sensitization. Noted treatment: therapeutic diphenylcyclopropenone sensitization with weekly scalp DPC. TCRdb analysed the RACE reads with MiXCR anew, one entry per CDR3 protein. Of some 350,000 distinct CDR3 sequences listed, approximately 6.9% are singletons. The sequencing used whole blood, collected in connection with sensitization to the hapten diphenylcyclopropenone (DPC). Source of these receptors: a woman in her late teens or twenties with alopecia areata. Some clones in this sample may be carry-over from other donors' samples.

The chain links TRBV5-4 to TRBJ1-1, with D hard to call. The germline V gene encodes CDR1 SGHNT and CDR2 YYREEE (reference sequence). The CDR3 is 13 residues long. Between the trimmed V and J ends, which lost 0 bases and 1 base, there was a span of 4 bases. CDR3 sequence: CASSLAWNTEAFF. In DNA form, the CDR3 reads TGTGCCAGCAGCTTGGCATGGAACACTGAAGCTTTCTTT.

This clonotype showed up many times. J is TRBJ2-3 and V is TRBV10-3, with 8 bases fitting TRBD1. CDR1 ENHRY and CDR2 SYGVKD come from the germline V gene. CDR3 length: 14 residues. J lost 3 bases, V lost 8 bases, and 7 bases had no gene match. Written as DNA, the CDR3 is TGTGCCATCGTAGACAGGGGCAAAACAGATACGCAGTATTTT. Protein sequence: CAIVDRGKTDTQYF.

The chain joins TRBV5-1 to TRBJ1-2, with a tentative D call TRBD1 (5 bases). Trimming removed 2 bases at V and 4 bases at J, with 9 bases between. Germline-derived CDR1 and CDR2 are SGHRS and YFSETQ. The CDR3 extends over 13 amino acids. In DNA, the CDR3 is TGCGCCAGCAGCTTTGGGGGAGGCTATGGCTACACCTTC. The encoded protein is CASSFGGGYGYTF.

This clonotype occurred a few times. The chain combines TRBV10-3 with TRBJ1-1, with D perhaps matching TRBD1 (6 bases). CDR1 and CDR2 (germline): ENHRY, SYGVKD. The germline V and J ends were trimmed by 6 bases and 2 bases, with 13 bases remaining between them. The CDR3 totals 14 residues. The CDR3 DNA reads as TGTGCCATCAGAGCTCAGGGGACTAACACTGAAGCTTTCTTT. Translated, it gives CAIRAQGTNTEAFF.

The J gene is TRBJ1-3, the V gene TRBV6-5; possibly TRBD1 for D (6 bases). Germline V gene sequence: CDR1 MNHEY, CDR2 SVGAGI. Trimming pared 5 bases from V and 0 bases from J, leaving 11 bases between. The CDR3 spans 15 residues. Here the CDR3 DNA reads TGTGCCAGCAGTAGGGGGTCCCACTCTGGAAACACCATATATTTT. Its protein product is CASSRGSHSGNTIYF.

J is TRBJ2-1 and V is TRBV6-2 or TRBV6-3, with no clear D. The CDR3 length is 14 residues. Trimming cost V 6 bases and J 0 bases, with 9 bases left between them. Germline assignment: CDR1 MNHEY and CDR2 SVGEGT. Here the CDR3 reads CASRSGGSYNEQFF. In nucleotides, the CDR3 is TGTGCCAGCAGGTCGGGCGGCTCCTACAATGAGCAGTTCTTC.

This chain links TRBV6-2 or TRBV6-3 with TRBJ1-1; a possible D gene is TRBD1 (6 bases). V was shortened by 5 bases and J by 3 bases, with 19 bases between the two germline ends. The CDR3 is 16 amino acids. Germline V gene data show CDR1 as MNHEY and CDR2 as SVGEGT. CDR3 nucleotide sequence: TGTGCCAGCAGTCCGCCCAGGGGCTATAGGTACACTGAAGCTTTCTTT. Protein: CASSPPRGYRYTEAFF.

This rearrangement joins TRBV5-1 to TRBJ2-4, with D possibly TRBD2 on 6 matching bases. The CDR3 covers 14 residues. Germline assignment: CDR1 SGHRS and CDR2 YFSETQ. The V gene lost 4 bases and the J gene lost 3 bases, with 11 bases spanning the gap. CDR3 nucleotides: TGCGCCAGCAGCGGAGGGACGTACAAAAACATTCAGTACTTC. This gives the protein CASSGGTYKNIQYF.

CDR3 bases: TGTGCCAGCAGTCGGCTGACAGGGGGGAGTGAAAAACTGTTTTTT. Encoded protein: CASSRLTGGSEKLFF. The V gene is TRBV12-3 or TRBV12-4, the J gene TRBJ1-4; 9 bases are a match to TRBD1. The CDR3 sequence is 15 residues long. J was trimmed by 7 bases and V by 5 bases; bases with no gene match: 8.

CDR3 coding DNA: TGTGCCAGCACCTTAGGAGGCGGCGCTTTCTTT. It translates to CASTLGGGAFF. The chain uses TRBV6-5 and TRBJ1-1; D is unresolved. The CDR3 runs to 11 residues. Per the germline V gene, CDR1 is MNHEY and CDR2 is SVGAGI. The V end was cut by 7 bases, the J end by 11 bases, with 14 bases between.

In this sample, this clonotype turned up many times. CDR3 coding DNA: TGTGCCAGCGCGGGCGGGGGGATATACAATGAGCAGTTCTTC. It translates to CASAGGGIYNEQFF. The chain uses TRBV9 and TRBJ2-1; 8 bases map to TRBD2. The CDR3 consists of 14 residues. Unmatched junction bases numbered 7, after V lost 7 bases and J lost 4 bases. Germline loops: CDR1 SGDLS, CDR2 YYNGEE.

A few counts support this clonotype. The chain carries TRBV4-2 and TRBJ2-7; possibly TRBD1 or TRBD2 for D (6 bases each). V was cut by 1 base and J by 5 bases, with 12 bases left in between. Germline V gene lookup returns CDR1 LGHNA and CDR2 YNFKEQ. The CDR3 covers 14 residues. This CDR3 reads CASSQVGGWNEQYF. The CDR3 DNA reads TGTGCCAGCAGCCAAGTGGGGGGCTGGAACGAGCAGTACTTC.

This clonotype was recorded a few times. The chain carries TRBV20-1 and TRBJ1-1, with D perhaps matching TRBD1 (6 bases). V was pared by 5 bases and J by 0 bases, with 10 bases between. CDR1 DFQATT and CDR2 SNEGSKA come from the germline V gene (reference sequence). The CDR3 spans 13 residues. The CDR3 nucleotides read TGCAGTGCTCACCGGGACATGAACACTGAAGCTTTCTTT. Protein product: CSAHRDMNTEAFF.

This clonotype was found many times. DNA of the CDR3: TGCAGCGAGGGCGGGAGCACAGATACGCAGTATTTT. This translates into CSEGGSTDTQYF. The gene calls are TRBV29-1 and TRBJ2-3, with D perhaps matching TRBD2 (5 bases). V was cut by 7 bases and J by 0 bases, with 8 bases left in between. Germline V gives CDR1 SQVTM, CDR2 ANQGSEA. CDR3 length: 12 amino acids.

The CDR3 DNA reads TGTGCCAGCAGTAAGAACGGTATCAATCAGCCCCAGCATTTT. Amino acid sequence: CASSKNGINQPQHF. The J gene is TRBJ1-5, the V gene TRBV3-1, with D unresolved. V lost 6 bases to trimming and J lost 3 bases, with 12 bases between them. Germline loops: CDR1 LGHDT, CDR2 YNNKEL (reference sequence). CDR3 length: 14 residues.

The chain carries TRBV25-1 and TRBJ1-4; D gene uncertain. CDR3 length equals 14 residues. Germline V gives CDR1 MGHDK, CDR2 SYGVNS. Between the trimmed V and J ends, which lost 2 bases and 3 bases, there was a span of 7 bases. CDR3: CASSEEASNEKLFF. Here the CDR3 DNA reads TGTGCCAGCAGTGAAGAGGCGTCTAATGAAAAACTGTTTTTT.

This clonotype was counted only a few times. The chain joins TRBV4-2 to TRBJ1-2; D perhaps matches TRBD1 (6 bases). CDR1 and CDR2 from the germline V gene are LGHNA and YNFKEQ. The length of the CDR3 is 16 residues. V lost 0 bases, J lost 4 bases, and 15 bases lay in between. The chain's CDR3 is CASSQDRGGWAYGYTF. The CDR3 coding sequence is TGTGCCAGCAGCCAAGATAGGGGGGGCTGGGCCTATGGCTACACCTTC.

This clonotype showed up many times. CDR3 sequence: CATRTRGETQYF. The DNA for the CDR3 is TGTGCCACCCGTACTAGGGGAGAGACCCAGTACTTC. The chain uses TRBV12-3 or TRBV12-4 and TRBJ2-5; possibly TRBD1 or TRBD2 for D (5 bases each). Trimming took 10 bases from V and 4 from J, leaving 13 bases between them. The CDR3 loop spans 12 amino acids.

This clonotype turned up a few times. This chain uses TRBV7-9 with TRBJ2-7; tentatively, D is TRBD1 (5 bases). The CDR3 sequence is 15 residues long. Trimming shortened V by 5 bases and J by 2 bases, and 16 bases separated the two germline ends. CDR1 SEHNR and CDR2 FQNEAQ come from the germline V gene (reference sequence). The CDR3 loop is CASSPQRQLPYEQYF. The CDR3 DNA is TGTGCCAGCAGCCCACAAAGACAGTTACCCTACGAGCAGTACTTC.

This clonotype was detected a few times. The rearrangement joins TRBV10-3 to TRBJ1-6, with 7 bases fitting TRBD1. The V gene's germline CDR1 is ENHRY and CDR2 SYGVKD. J lost 5 bases, V lost 4 bases, and 5 bases had no gene match. The CDR3 covers 15 residues. CDR3 region: CAISVQGEDNSPLHF. The CDR3, as DNA: TGTGCCATCAGTGTTCAGGGGGAAGATAATTCACCCCTCCACTTT.

This clonotype has a handful of counts. The J gene is TRBJ2-3, the V gene TRBV7-8; 16 nucleotides agree with TRBD2. Germline V gives CDR1 SGHVS, CDR2 FQNEAQ. The CDR3 is 21 amino acids. Trimming removed 4 bases from V and 2 bases from J; junction bases left unmatched: 15. The CDR3 DNA sequence: TGTGCCAGCAGCTATGACCCGGGACTAGCGGGGGGGCGAGCGTCCACAGATACGCAGTATTTT. Translation: CASSYDPGLAGGRASTDTQYF.

The chain uses TRBV20-1 and TRBJ1-2; D is uncertain. Germline CDR1 DFQATT, CDR2 SNEGSKA (reference sequence). The CDR3 is made up of 10 amino acids. Trimming removed 0 bases at V and 6 bases at J, with 2 bases between. CDR3 DNA: TGCAGTGCTAGAGAAAATGGCTACACCTTC. This encodes CSARENGYTF.

This clonotype was picked up a small number of times. The chain links TRBV6-6 to TRBJ2-2, with 11 bases aligning to TRBD1. V lost 7 bases, J lost 3 bases, and 4 bases stayed unmatched. CDR3 length: 15 residues. Germline values: CDR1 MNHNY, CDR2 SVGAGI (reference sequence). Here the CDR3 DNA reads TGTGCCAGCACCCGGACAGGGGGCGACACCGGGGAGCTGTTTTTT. It codes for CASTRTGGDTGELFF.

There are a few counts of this clonotype. J is TRBJ1-1 and V is TRBV6-5; possibly TRBD1 for D (5 bases). V was pared by 10 bases and J by 4 bases, with 19 bases between. This CDR3 is 14 amino acids long. Germline V gene lookup returns CDR1 MNHEY and CDR2 SVGAGI. The CDR3 protein is CATLLQARGTEAFF. CDR3 nucleotide sequence: TGTGCCACTCTCTTACAGGCTCGCGGCACTGAAGCTTTCTTT.

This chain links TRBV20-1 with TRBJ1-5; D might be TRBD1 (5 bases). Looked up from germline, CDR1 is DFQATT and CDR2 is SNEGSKA (reference sequence). V was pared by 6 bases and J by 1 base, with 25 bases between. CDR3 length: 18 residues. CDR3 nucleotide sequence: TGCAGTGCCCCCGGCGAGGGGTCCGGATTGGGAAGCAATCAGCCCCAGCATTTT. It translates to CSAPGEGSGLGSNQPQHF.

This clonotype was observed a few times. J is TRBJ1-3 and V is TRBV28, with a weak D call TRBD1 (5 bases). This CDR3 is built from 15 residues. The V gene lost 5 bases and the J gene lost 3 bases, with 14 bases spanning the gap. Germline V gives CDR1 MDHEN, CDR2 SYDVKM. The CDR3 sequence: CASSRRVDGGNTIYF. CDR3 DNA: TGTGCCAGCAGTCGCAGGGTAGATGGTGGAAACACCATATATTTT. The full variable domain, in which reference TRBV28 and TRBJ1-3 provide the parts outside the CDR3, is DVKVTQSSRYLVKRTGEKVFLECVQDMDHENMFWYRQDPGLGLRLIYFSYDVKMKEKGDIPEGYSVSREKKERFSLILESASTNQTSMYLCASSRRVDGGNTIYFGEGSWLTVV.

V is TRBV6-2 or TRBV6-3 and J is TRBJ2-3; tentatively, D is TRBD1 or TRBD2 (5 bases each). V was clipped by 1 base and J by 0 bases, with 17 bases between them. The germline V gene encodes CDR1 MNHEY and CDR2 SVGEGT. The CDR3 extends over 18 amino acids. The CDR3 region is CASSYWASQGSSTDTQYF. DNA of the CDR3: TGTGCCAGCAGTTACTGGGCTAGCCAGGGTAGTAGCACAGATACGCAGTATTTT.

This clonotype was observed at least ten times. The rearrangement uses TRBV7-2 and TRBJ2-1; D is perhaps TRBD2 (6 bases). V was trimmed by 4 bases and J by 7 bases, leaving 20 bases between them. CDR1 and CDR2 from the germline V gene are SGHTA and FQGNSA. The CDR3 contains 16 residues. The CDR3 sequence is CASSWAGTHLGNEQFF. The CDR3 nucleotides are TGTGCCAGCAGCTGGGCAGGGACTCATCTGGGTAATGAGCAGTTCTTC.